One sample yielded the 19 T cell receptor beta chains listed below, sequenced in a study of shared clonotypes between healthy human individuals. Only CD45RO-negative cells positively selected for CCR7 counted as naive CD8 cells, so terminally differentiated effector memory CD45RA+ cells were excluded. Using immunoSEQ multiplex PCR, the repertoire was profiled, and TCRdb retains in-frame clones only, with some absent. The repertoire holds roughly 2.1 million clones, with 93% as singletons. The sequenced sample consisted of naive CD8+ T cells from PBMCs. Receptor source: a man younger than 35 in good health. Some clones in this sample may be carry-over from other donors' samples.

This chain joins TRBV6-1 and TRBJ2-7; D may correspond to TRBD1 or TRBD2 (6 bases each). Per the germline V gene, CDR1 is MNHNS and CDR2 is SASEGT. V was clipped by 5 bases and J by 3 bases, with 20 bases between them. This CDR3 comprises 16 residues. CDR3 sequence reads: CASSQDDDRTIYEQYF. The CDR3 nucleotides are TGTGCCAGCAGTCAAGACGATGACAGGACTATCTACGAGCAGTACTTC.

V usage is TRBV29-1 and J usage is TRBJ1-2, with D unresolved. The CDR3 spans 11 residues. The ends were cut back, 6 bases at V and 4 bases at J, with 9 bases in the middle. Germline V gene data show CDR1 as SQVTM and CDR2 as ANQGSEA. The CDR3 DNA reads TGCAGCGTATTGACAAGCTATGGCTACACCTTC. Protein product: CSVLTSYGYTF.

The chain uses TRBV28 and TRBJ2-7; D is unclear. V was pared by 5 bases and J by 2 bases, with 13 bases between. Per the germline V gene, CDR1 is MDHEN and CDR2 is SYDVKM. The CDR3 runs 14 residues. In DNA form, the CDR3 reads TGTGCCAGCAGTACGGTCGTATCGACCTACGAGCAGTACTTC. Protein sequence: CASSTVVSTYEQYF. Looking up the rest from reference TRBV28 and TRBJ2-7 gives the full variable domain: DVKVTQSSRYLVKRTGEKVFLECVQDMDHENMFWYRQDPGLGLRLIYFSYDVKMKEKGDIPEGYSVSREKKERFSLILESASTNQTSMYLCASSTVVSTYEQYFGPGTRLTVT.

The CDR3, as DNA: TGTGCCAGCAGCTTAGCGTGGGGACAGGACTACGAGCAGTACTTC. This translates into CASSLAWGQDYEQYF. The rearrangement joins TRBV7-8 to TRBJ2-7, with 8 bases matching TRBD1. CDR1 and CDR2 (germline): SGHVS, FQNEAQ. With V trimmed by 0 bases and J by 3 bases, 4 bases remained unmatched. The CDR3 extends over 15 amino acids.

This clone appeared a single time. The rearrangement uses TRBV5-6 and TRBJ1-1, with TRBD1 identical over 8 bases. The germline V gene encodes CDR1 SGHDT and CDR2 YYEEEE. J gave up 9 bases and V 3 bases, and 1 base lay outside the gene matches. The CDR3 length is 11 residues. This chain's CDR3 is CASSSGGKAFF. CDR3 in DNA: TGTGCCAGCAGCTCAGGGGGCAAAGCTTTCTTT.

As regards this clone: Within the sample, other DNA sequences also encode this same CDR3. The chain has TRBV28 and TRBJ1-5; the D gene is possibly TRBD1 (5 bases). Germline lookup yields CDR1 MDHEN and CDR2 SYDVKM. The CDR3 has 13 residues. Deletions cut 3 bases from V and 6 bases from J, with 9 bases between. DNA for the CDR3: TGTGCCAGCAGTTTTAGGGGAAGTCAGCCCCAGCATTTT. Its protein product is CASSFRGSQPQHF.

The CDR3 reads CASRFRAIVAGNTIYF. CDR3 nucleotides: TGTGCCAGCAGGTTCCGGGCCATCGTAGCTGGAAACACCATATATTTT. This chain connects TRBV2 to TRBJ1-3, with no clear D. Trimming removed 6 bases from V and 2 bases from J, with 17 bases in between. The CDR3 totals 16 residues. Germline loops: CDR1 SNHLY, CDR2 FYNNEI.

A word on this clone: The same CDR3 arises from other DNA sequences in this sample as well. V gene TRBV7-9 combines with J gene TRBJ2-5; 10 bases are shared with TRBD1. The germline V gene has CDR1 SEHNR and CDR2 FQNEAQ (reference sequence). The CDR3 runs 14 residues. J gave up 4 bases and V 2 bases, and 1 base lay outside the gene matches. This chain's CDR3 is CASSLRDRGETQYF. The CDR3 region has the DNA TGTGCCAGCAGCTTAAGGGACAGGGGAGAGACCCAGTACTTC.

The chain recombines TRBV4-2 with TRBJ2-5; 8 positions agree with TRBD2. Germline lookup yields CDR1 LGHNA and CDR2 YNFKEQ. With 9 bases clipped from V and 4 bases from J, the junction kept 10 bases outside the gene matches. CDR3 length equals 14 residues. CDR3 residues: CASAGRGSLETQYF. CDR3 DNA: TGTGCCAGTGCCGGGAGGGGGTCTTTAGAGACCCAGTACTTC.

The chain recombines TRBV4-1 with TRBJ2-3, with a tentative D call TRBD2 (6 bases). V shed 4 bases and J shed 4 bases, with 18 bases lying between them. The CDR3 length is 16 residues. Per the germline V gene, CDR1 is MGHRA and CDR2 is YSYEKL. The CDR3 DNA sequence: TGCGCCAGCAGCCGATTAGGGGAGGTTCGCGCAGATACGCAGTATTTT. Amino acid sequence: CASSRLGEVRADTQYF.

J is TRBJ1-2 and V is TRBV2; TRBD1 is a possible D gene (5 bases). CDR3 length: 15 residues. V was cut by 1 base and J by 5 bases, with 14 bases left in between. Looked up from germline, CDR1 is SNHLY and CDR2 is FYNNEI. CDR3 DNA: TGTGCCAGCAGTGAAGGCAGGGTCCGGGGTTATGGCTACACCTTC. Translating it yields CASSEGRVRGYGYTF.

The CDR3, as DNA: TGTGCCAGTAGTATGGGAGGAACTAGCAACATTCAGTACTTC. It yields the protein CASSMGGTSNIQYF. The J gene is TRBJ2-4, the V gene TRBV19; weak D call: TRBD2 (6 bases). The germline gives CDR1 LNHDA, CDR2 SQIVND (reference sequence). CDR3 length: 14 amino acids. The V end was cut by 3 bases, the J end by 7 bases, with 13 bases between.

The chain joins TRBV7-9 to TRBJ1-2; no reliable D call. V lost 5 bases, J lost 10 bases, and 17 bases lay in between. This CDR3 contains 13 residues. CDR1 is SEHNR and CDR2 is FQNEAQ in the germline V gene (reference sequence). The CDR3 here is CASSHIEGMVYTF. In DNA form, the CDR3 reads TGTGCCAGCAGCCATATAGAAGGAATGGTCTACACCTTC.

This CDR3 is CASRRREAYTGELFF. The CDR3 DNA follows: TGTGCCAGCAGACGGCGGGAGGCCTACACCGGGGAGCTGTTTTTT. V is TRBV28 and J is TRBJ2-2; TRBD2 matches 8 bases. The V segment lost 6 bases and the J segment 3 bases; nucleotides outside the gene matches: 6. The V gene's germline CDR1 is MDHEN and CDR2 SYDVKM. The CDR3 covers 15 residues.

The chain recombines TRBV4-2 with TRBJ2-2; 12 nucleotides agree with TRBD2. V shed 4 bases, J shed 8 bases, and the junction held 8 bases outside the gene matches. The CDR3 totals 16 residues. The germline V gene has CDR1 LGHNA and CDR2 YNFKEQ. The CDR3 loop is CASSPGLAGSAGELFF. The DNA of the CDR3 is TGTGCCAGCAGCCCGGGACTAGCGGGTTCAGCTGGGGAGCTGTTTTTT.

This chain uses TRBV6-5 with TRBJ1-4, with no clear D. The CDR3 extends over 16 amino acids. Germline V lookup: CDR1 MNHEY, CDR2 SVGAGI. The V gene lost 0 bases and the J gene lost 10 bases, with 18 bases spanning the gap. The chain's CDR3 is CASSYSSGELLGKLFF. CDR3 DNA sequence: TGTGCCAGCAGTTACTCGAGTGGGGAGCTTCTGGGAAAACTGTTTTTT.

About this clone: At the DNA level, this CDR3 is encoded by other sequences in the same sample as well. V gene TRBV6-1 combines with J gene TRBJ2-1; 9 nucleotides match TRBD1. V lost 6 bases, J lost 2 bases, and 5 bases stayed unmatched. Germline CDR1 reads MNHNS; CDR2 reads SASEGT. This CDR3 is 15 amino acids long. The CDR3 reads CASSQDRGAYNEQFF. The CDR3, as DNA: TGTGCCAGCAGCCAGGACAGGGGAGCCTACAATGAGCAGTTCTTC.

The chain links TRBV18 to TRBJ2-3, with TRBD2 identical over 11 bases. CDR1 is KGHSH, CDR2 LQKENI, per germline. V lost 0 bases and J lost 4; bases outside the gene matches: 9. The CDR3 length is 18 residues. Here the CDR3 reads CASSPPPVGSGRADTQYF. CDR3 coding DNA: TGTGCCAGCTCACCACCCCCCGTGGGTAGCGGGAGGGCAGATACGCAGTATTTT.

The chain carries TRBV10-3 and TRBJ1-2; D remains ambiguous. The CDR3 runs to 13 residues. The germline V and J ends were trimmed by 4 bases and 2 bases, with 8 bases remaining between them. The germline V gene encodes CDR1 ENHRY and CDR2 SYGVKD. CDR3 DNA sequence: TGTGCCATCAGTGCAACTCTCAACTATGGCTACACCTTC. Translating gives CAISATLNYGYTF.